The 4 T cell receptor beta chains listed next were all sequenced from one sample in a study of cytomegalovirus exposure and HLA in healthy donors. PCR amplification relied on 60 Vbeta primers (plus 13 Jbeta primers). TCRdb's table, derived via immunoSEQ multiplex PCR, lists solely in-frame clones and lacks some. The sample lists 200,000 to 250,000 clones, about 77% occurring once. The specimen sequenced was PBMCs. Every receptor here comes from a woman in her twenties or thirties in good health and CMV-seronegative.

This clone has a handful of counts. J is TRBJ1-1 and V is TRBV6-5; 8 bases agree with TRBD1. CDR3 size: 14 residues. Germline V lookup: CDR1 MNHEY, CDR2 SVGAGI. V dropped 6 bases and J dropped 7; count of bases not matched to a gene: 10. The CDR3 region is CASSLAPGQGEAFF. CDR3 nucleotide sequence: TGTGCCAGCAGCCTCGCTCCAGGACAGGGTGAAGCTTTCTTT.

The CDR3 spells CASSLGVSDTQYF. CDR3 coding DNA: TGTGCCAGCAGCTTGGGAGTTTCAGATACGCAGTATTTT. The chain couples TRBV5-6 to TRBJ2-3; no definite D call. The CDR3 totals 13 residues. V was trimmed by 0 bases and J by 4 bases, leaving 6 bases between them. CDR1 and CDR2 (germline): SGHDT, YYEEEE.

The chain couples TRBV14 to TRBJ1-3; D possibly corresponds to TRBD1 (5 bases). V was clipped by 4 bases and J by 2 bases, with 15 bases between them. Germline CDR1 reads SGHDN; CDR2 reads FVKESK. The CDR3 has 16 amino acids. This CDR3 reads CASSPYRQSPGNTIYF. Written as DNA, the CDR3 is TGTGCCAGCAGCCCGTACAGGCAGTCGCCTGGAAACACCATATATTTT. The variable domain in full, with the rest retrieved from reference TRBV14 and TRBJ1-3, is EAGVTQFPSHSVIEKGQTVTLRCDPISGHDNLYWYRRVMGKEIKFLLHFVKESKQDESGMPNNRFLAERTGGTYSTLKVQPAELEDSGVYFCASSPYRQSPGNTIYFGEGSWLTVV.

The chain uses TRBV30 and TRBJ1-2; 7 nucleotides match TRBD1. The CDR3 covers 14 residues. Unmatched junction bases numbered 8, after V lost 3 bases and J lost 4 bases. CDR1 is GTSNPN, CDR2 SVGIG, per germline (reference sequence). The CDR3 DNA reads TGTGCCTGGAGCGTAAACAGGGGCGGCTATGGCTACACCTTC. This codes for CAWSVNRGGYGYTF.